A selection of T cell receptor beta chains follows, all from one sample in a study of T cell changes during pregnancy in multiple sclerosis. The repertoire was sequenced with immunoSEQ multiplex PCR; TCRdb's copy has only in-frame clones and lacks some. This sample yields tens of thousands of clones, of which around nine tenths are seen a single time; roughly 2% belongs to the top ten. Sequencing was performed on peripheral blood, taken in the first trimester of pregnancy. The receptors shown here come from a female donor in good health, enrolled as a control in a pregnancy study. The CDR3 runs from the conserved cysteine through the conserved F or W. A D gene is named only where the DNA matches it firmly. Rows may omit the clone size; those that give it use once, few, many or a size class.

size,J,D,V,CDR3,DNA
NA,TRBJ1-5,TRBD1,TRBV28,CASSKTGLPQPQHF,TGTGCCAGCAGTAAGACAGGGCTCCCTCAGCCCCAGCATTTT
once,TRBJ1-6,TRBD1,TRBV9,CASSETGWGSPLHF,TGTGCCAGCAGCGAGACAGGGTGGGGTTCACCCCTCCACTTT
NA,TRBJ2-7,TRBD1,TRBV18,CASSGQGYEQYF,TGTGCCAGCTCAGGACAGGGCTACGAGCAGTACTTC
NA,TRBJ1-4,NA,TRBV5-1,CASSRQDATNEKLFF,TGCGCCAGCAGTCGACAAGATGCAACTAATGAAAAACTGTTTTTT
NA,TRBJ2-3,TRBD1,TRBV18,CASSTGGTDTQYF,TGTGCCAGCTCAACAGGGGGCACAGATACGCAGTATTTT
NA,TRBJ2-2,TRBD1,TRBV30,CAWSRNRGQELFF,TGTGCCTGGAGTCGCAACAGGGGACAGGAGCTGTTTTTT
NA,TRBJ1-5,TRBD1,TRBV5-1,CASSLTGTGNQPQHF,TGCGCCAGCAGCTTGACCGGGACAGGGAATCAGCCCCAGCATTTT
NA,TRBJ2-2,NA,TRBV9,CASSVNSNTGELFF,TGTGCCAGCAGCGTAAACAGCAACACCGGGGAGCTGTTTTTT
once,TRBJ2-5,TRBD2,TRBV4-1,CASSQVWTSGGAETQYF,TGCGCCAGCAGCCAAGTTTGGACTAGCGGGGGGGCGGAGACCCAGTACTTC
NA,TRBJ1-2,NA,TRBV5-8,CASSFSGGGPNYGYTF,TGTGCCAGCAGCTTCTCCGGGGGTGGGCCTAACTATGGCTACACCTTC
NA,TRBJ2-6,NA,TRBV27,CASTHREGTGKFSGANVLTF,TGTGCCAGCACCCACAGGGAGGGGACAGGAAAATTCTCTGGGGCCAACGTCCTGACTTTC
NA,TRBJ1-4,TRBD1,TRBV7-6,CASSSTGAANEKLFF,TGTGCCAGCAGCTCCACAGGGGCGGCTAATGAAAAACTGTTTTTT
NA,TRBJ2-7,NA,TRBV6-1,CASQDSLLYEQYF,TGTGCCAGCCAGGACAGCCTTCTCTACGAGCAGTACTTC
once,TRBJ2-1,TRBD2,TRBV9,CASSVLAEPYNEQFF,TGTGCCAGCAGCGTACTAGCGGAGCCCTACAATGAGCAGTTCTTC
NA,TRBJ2-3,TRBD2,TRBV29-1,CSVVRLGSRLAGSTDTQYF,TGCAGCGTTGTCCGACTCGGGAGTCGACTAGCGGGGAGCACAGATACGCAGTATTTT
NA,TRBJ2-7,NA,TRBV15,CATSRDSIDEQYF,TGTGCCACCAGCCGGGATAGTATCGACGAGCAGTACTTC
NA,TRBJ2-1,TRBD2,TRBV5-4,CASSRLAGYNEQFF,TGTGCCAGCAGTCGGCTAGCGGGCTACAATGAGCAGTTCTTC
NA,TRBJ2-1,TRBD1,TRBV29-1,CSGTPGQGYNEQFF,TGCAGCGGGACCCCGGGACAGGGGTACAATGAGCAGTTCTTC
NA,TRBJ1-2,TRBD1,TRBV4-1,CASSQDSVGTGGGYTF,TGCGCCAGCAGCCAAGATTCTGTGGGAACAGGGGGCGGCTACACCTTC
NA,TRBJ1-2,NA,TRBV5-1,CASMGGAGYGYTF,TGCGCCAGCATGGGGGGGGCAGGCTATGGCTACACCTTC
NA,TRBJ2-7,TRBD2,TRBV5-1,CASSFTGGREQYF,TGCGCCAGCAGCTTCACGGGAGGGAGGGAGCAGTACTTC
NA,TRBJ1-1,TRBD1,TRBV9,CASSVAFGTENTEAFF,TGTGCCAGCAGCGTAGCATTTGGGACAGAGAACACTGAAGCTTTCTTT
NA,TRBJ2-1,TRBD2,TRBV7-8,CASTRTSGSVNEQFF,TGTGCCAGCACTCGGACTAGCGGGAGCGTCAATGAGCAGTTCTTC
once,TRBJ2-1,TRBD1,TRBV6-5,CASREGQGTTLGFF,TGTGCCAGCAGAGAGGGACAGGGAACGACACTCGGGTTCTTC
NA,TRBJ2-1,TRBD2,TRBV10-3,CAISEEGTSGRDEQFF,TGTGCCATCAGTGAAGAAGGGACTAGCGGGAGGGATGAGCAGTTCTTC
NA,TRBJ1-1,NA,TRBV11-1,CASSPAPRTGMNTEAFF,TGTGCCAGCAGCCCCGCCCCCCGGACTGGGATGAACACTGAAGCTTTCTTT
once,TRBJ2-1,TRBD1,TRBV7-9,CASSLEGQGIDEQFF,TGTGCCAGCAGCTTAGAGGGACAGGGGATCGATGAGCAGTTCTTC
NA,TRBJ2-1,TRBD1,TRBV5-1,CASSLTGQGYVGQFF,TGCGCCAGCAGCTTGACTGGACAGGGGTACGTAGGGCAGTTCTTC
NA,TRBJ1-4,NA,TRBV30,CAWKGIDARVRLTNEKLFF,TGTGCCTGGAAGGGGATTGATGCCAGGGTGAGATTGACTAATGAAAAACTGTTTTTT
few,TRBJ2-2,NA,TRBV5-1,CASSVDLAPSGELFF,TGCGCCAGCAGCGTTGACCTAGCCCCCTCTGGGGAGCTGTTTTTT
once,TRBJ2-3,NA,TRBV2,CASSDWLKAGTDTQYF,TGTGCCAGCAGTGACTGGCTCAAGGCGGGCACAGATACGCAGTATTTT
NA,TRBJ2-3,NA,TRBV6-1,CASSEAWPTSTDTQYF,TGTGCCAGCAGTGAAGCGTGGCCGACTAGCACAGATACGCAGTATTTT
NA,TRBJ1-1,NA,TRBV30,CAWGPSRSGLNTEAFF,TGTGCCTGGGGGCCAAGTCGGTCAGGACTAAACACTGAAGCTTTCTTT
NA,TRBJ2-6,NA,TRBV28,CASSYETDLTLTF,TGTGCCAGCAGTTATGAGACTGACCTAACCCTGACTTTC
NA,TRBJ1-5,NA,TRBV7-9,CASSTRDTRGNQPQHF,TGTGCCAGCAGCACCCGGGACACCCGCGGCAATCAGCCCCAGCATTTT
NA,TRBJ2-5,NA,TRBV11-1,CASSLGGGQETQYF,TGTGCCAGCAGCTTAGGAGGGGGACAAGAGACCCAGTACTTC
NA,TRBJ2-6,TRBD1,TRBV30,CAWGPGTGDGANVLTF,TGTGCCTGGGGCCCCGGGACAGGGGATGGGGCCAACGTCCTGACTTTC
NA,TRBJ2-2,NA,TRBV5-8,CASSFSGNTGELFF,TGTGCCAGCAGCTTCAGTGGGAACACCGGGGAGCTGTTTTTT
NA,TRBJ2-1,TRBD1,TRBV19,CASRTGASSYNEQFF,TGTGCCAGTAGGACAGGGGCAAGCTCCTACAATGAGCAGTTCTTC
few,TRBJ1-1,NA,TRBV5-1,CASSLFTGVNTEAFF,TGCGCCAGCAGCTTGTTTACGGGGGTGAACACTGAAGCTTTCTTT
NA,TRBJ2-3,TRBD2,TRBV6-5,CASSGRGTDTQYF,TGTGCCAGTAGCGGGAGGGGGACAGATACGCAGTATTTT
medium-sized,TRBJ2-1,NA,TRBV19,CASSIGGEPYNEQFF,TGTGCCAGTAGTATAGGGGGAGAACCCTACAATGAGCAGTTCTTC
NA,TRBJ2-7,NA,TRBV4-1,CASSPQGDGYEQYF,TGCGCCAGCAGCCCACAGGGTGACGGGTACGAGCAGTACTTC
NA,TRBJ2-6,NA,TRBV6-5,CASSSRVTSGANVLTF,TGTGCCAGCAGTTCCCGGGTGACTTCTGGGGCCAACGTCCTGACTTTC
NA,TRBJ2-3,NA,TRBV28,CASSPVGRADTQYF,TGTGCCAGCAGTCCGGTCGGGCGGGCAGATACGCAGTATTTT
NA,TRBJ1-3,NA,TRBV4-2,CASSQVEQPSNGNTIYF,TGTGCCAGCAGCCAAGTTGAACAGCCATCAAATGGAAACACCATATATTTT
NA,TRBJ1-2,NA,TRBV19,CASSIGTGTNYGYTF,TGTGCCAGTAGTATAGGAACAGGCACGAACTATGGCTACACCTTC
NA,TRBJ1-1,NA,TRBV6-6,CASREGDALNTEAFF,TGTGCCAGCAGGGAAGGAGACGCTTTGAACACTGAAGCTTTCTTT